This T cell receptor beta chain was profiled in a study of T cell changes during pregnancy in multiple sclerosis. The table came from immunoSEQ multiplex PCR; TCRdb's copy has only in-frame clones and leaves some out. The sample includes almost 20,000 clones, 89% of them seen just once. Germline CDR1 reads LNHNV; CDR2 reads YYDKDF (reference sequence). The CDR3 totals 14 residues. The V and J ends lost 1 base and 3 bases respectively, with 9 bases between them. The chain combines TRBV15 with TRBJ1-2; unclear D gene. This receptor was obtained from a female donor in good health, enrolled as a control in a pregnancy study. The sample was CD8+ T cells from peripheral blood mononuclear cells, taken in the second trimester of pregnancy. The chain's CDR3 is CATSRVEAYYGYTF. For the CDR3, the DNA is TGTGCCACCAGCAGAGTGGAGGCGTACTATGGCTACACCTTC. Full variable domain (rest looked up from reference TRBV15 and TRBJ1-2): DAMVIQNPRYQVTQFGKPVTLSCSQTLNHNVMYWYQQKSSQAPKLLFHYYDKDFNNEADTPDNFQSRRPNTSFCFLDIRSPGLGDTAMYLCATSRVEAYYGYTFGSGTRLTVV.